The clone carrying this T cell receptor (beta chain) was counted a few times. What it binds is unknown. The source of the sample is a study of T cell repertoires in cytomegalovirus infection. Study overall: Public signatures in TCR beta pointed to CMV infection and matching HLA type.

TCRdb itself ran the reads through MiXCR, one entry per CDR3 protein. The sample comprises about 740,000 distinct CDR3 sequences, 35% of which are singletons, and 2.8% rests with the top ten. Study results and limitations: Public TCR beta family frequency separated CMV-and-HLA carriers, including in an independent cohort.

Germline CDR1 SGHVS, CDR2 FNYEAQ. The CDR3 spans 16 residues. The V and J ends lost 4 bases and 2 bases respectively, with 15 bases between them. The sequence was obtained from a human donor in good health (CMV status not recorded). Some clones in this sample may be carry-over from other donors' samples. The V call is TRBV7-6, the J call TRBJ2-1; D ambiguous. Sequencing was performed on PBMCs. The CDR3 protein is CASSSEQSSAYNEQFF. Written as DNA, the CDR3 is TGTGCCAGCAGCTCGGAACAATCCTCGGCCTACAATGAGCAGTTCTTC.